This T cell receptor beta chain was identified during a study of T cell responses to AZD1222 COVID-19 vaccine. The overall study: Pooling covered second doses at about 4 or about 12 weeks.

Sequencing was performed with immunoSEQ multiplex PCR; in TCRdb, only in-frame clones are kept and a portion is missing. Found here are 100,000 to 150,000 clones, approximately 87% of them singletons; the top ten hold about 9.4%. The CDR3 consists of 11 residues. Trimming stripped 3 bases from V and 5 bases from J, with 4 bases between. Germline V gives CDR1 LGHDT, CDR2 YNNKEL (reference sequence). Study outcomes and limitations: A reported finding is that nearly half of spike-specific TCRs target unmutated variant regions. It should be noted that donors were predominantly white British and more often female, and clonal diversity was possibly underestimated. Recipients of two AZD1222 doses showed rising Spike-specific TCR breadth and depth.

As to this clone: Antigen: not known. Other DNA sequences in the same sample also yield this CDR3.

The receptor was derived from an adult in good health. The source was peripheral blood, collected on day 0 of AZD1222 vaccination. The chain employs TRBV3-1 (or the pseudogene TRBV3-2) and TRBJ1-2; D ambiguous. CDR3 sequence: CASSQGYGYTF. The CDR3 region has the DNA TGTGCCAGCAGCCAGGGGTATGGCTACACCTTC.